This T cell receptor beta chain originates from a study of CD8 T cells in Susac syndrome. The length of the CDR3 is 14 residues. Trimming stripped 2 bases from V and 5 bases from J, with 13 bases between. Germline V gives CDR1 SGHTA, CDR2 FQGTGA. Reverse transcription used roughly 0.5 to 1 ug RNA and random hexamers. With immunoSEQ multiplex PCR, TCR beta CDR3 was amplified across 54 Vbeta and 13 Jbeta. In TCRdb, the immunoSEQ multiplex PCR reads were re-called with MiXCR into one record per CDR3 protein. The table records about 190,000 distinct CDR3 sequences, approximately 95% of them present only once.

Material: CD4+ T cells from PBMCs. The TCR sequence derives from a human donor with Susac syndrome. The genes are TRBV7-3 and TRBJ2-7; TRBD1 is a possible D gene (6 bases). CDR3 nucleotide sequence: TGTGCCAGCAGCTTAGGATGGGGGCGGAACGAGCAGTACTTC. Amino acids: CASSLGWGRNEQYF.